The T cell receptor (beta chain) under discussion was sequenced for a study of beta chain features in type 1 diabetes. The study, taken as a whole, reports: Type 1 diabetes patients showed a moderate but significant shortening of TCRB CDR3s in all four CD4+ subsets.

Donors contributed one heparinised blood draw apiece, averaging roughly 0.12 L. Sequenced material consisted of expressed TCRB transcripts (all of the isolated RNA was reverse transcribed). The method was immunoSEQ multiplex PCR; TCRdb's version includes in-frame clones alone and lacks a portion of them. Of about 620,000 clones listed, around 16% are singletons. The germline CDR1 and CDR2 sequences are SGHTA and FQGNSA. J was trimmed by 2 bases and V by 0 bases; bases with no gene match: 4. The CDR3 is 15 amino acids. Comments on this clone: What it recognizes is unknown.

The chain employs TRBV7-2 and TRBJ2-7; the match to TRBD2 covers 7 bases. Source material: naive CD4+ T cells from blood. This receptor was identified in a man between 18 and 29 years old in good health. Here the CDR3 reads CASSLALAAAYEQYF. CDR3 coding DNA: TGTGCCAGCAGCTTAGCCCTAGCGGCGGCCTACGAGCAGTACTTC.